The rows below give T cell receptor beta chains drawn from one sample of a study of shared clonotypes between healthy human individuals. Clones were sequenced by immunoSEQ multiplex PCR, and TCRdb holds only the in-frame ones, with some missing. The profile covers about 2.1 million clones, with about 93% appearing a single time and more than 1.5% taken by the ten largest. Sequences were obtained from naive CD8+ T cells from PBMCs. The receptors come from a young man in good health. Some clones in this sample may be carry-over from other donors' samples. The CDR3 runs from the conserved cysteine through the conserved F or W. The D gene is left open where the match is weak. The size field is filled for only some rows; it gives once, few, many or a size class.

TGTGCTAGTGGGTACAACCCTACCTCTGGAAACACCATATATTTT CASGYNPTSGNTIYF - TRBJ1-3 15 TRBV12-5 -
TGTGCCAGTGGAGGACAGGGCCATTTTAACACTGAAGCTTTCTTT CASGGQGHFNTEAFF - TRBJ1-1 15 TRBV6-4 TRBD1
TGCGCCAGCAGCCCGGGGCGGCAGACCGGATCACCCCTCCACTTT CASSPGRQTGSPLHF - TRBJ1-6 15 TRBV4-1 -
TGTGCCAGCAGCCTCCAGCCAGGACCGAACACCGGGGAGCTGTTTTTT CASSLQPGPNTGELFF - TRBJ2-2 16 TRBV27 -
TGTGCCAGCAGTTTCCAGGGGGCGAGTCGCCACGAGCAGTACTTC CASSFQGASRHEQYF - TRBJ2-7 15 TRBV27 TRBD1
TGTGCCAGCAGTTTAGGGCAGGGGGCGGACGAGCAGTACTTC CASSLGQGADEQYF - TRBJ2-7 14 TRBV27 TRBD1
TGTGCCAGCAGTGAAGCGACAAGTGGCTATGGCTACACCTTC CASSEATSGYGYTF - TRBJ1-2 14 TRBV2 -
TGTGCCAGCAGCGTAGGGATTATGGGGGGTACTGGAAACACCATATATTTT CASSVGIMGGTGNTIYF - TRBJ1-3 17 TRBV9 -
TGTGCCAGCAGCGCCTCCCCCGGCGTGCAGTATTTT CASSASPGVQYF - TRBJ2-3 12 TRBV9 -
TGTGCCAGCAGCTTTTCCCCTTTCCCCGGGCATGAGCAGTTCTTC CASSFSPFPGHEQFF - TRBJ2-1 15 TRBV7-9 -
TGTGCCAGCAGCTTGCTTAGCGATACGCAGTATTTT CASSLLSDTQYF - TRBJ2-3 12 TRBV7-8 -
TGTGCCAGCAGTGATACCCGACGCACCGGGGAGCTGTTTTTT CASSDTRRTGELFF - TRBJ2-2 14 TRBV6-1 -
TGTGCCAGCAGTTTATATACCGGAGGATCAGCTTTCTTT CASSLYTGGSAFF - TRBJ1-1 13 TRBV28 -
TGTGCCAGCAGTTACCTCCGAACCATGAACACTGAAGCTTTCTTT CASSYLRTMNTEAFF - TRBJ1-1 15 TRBV6-5 -
TGTGCCAGCAGTTTAGTAGGGGACCCTGGGGACTACGAGCAGTACTTC CASSLVGDPGDYEQYF - TRBJ2-7 16 TRBV27 -
TGTGCCAGCAGCTTCCTGCCCCTGGGCGGGAGTATCTACAATGAGCAGTTCTTC CASSFLPLGGSIYNEQFF - TRBJ2-1 18 TRBV7-9 TRBD2
TGTGCCAGCAGCTCAAACCCCCGACAGGGTTGGAATGAAAAACTGTTTTTT CASSSNPRQGWNEKLFF - TRBJ1-4 17 TRBV5-4 TRBD1
TGTGCCAGCAGCGTAGGATCAAGGGGGGCGATAGGCTACACCTTC CASSVGSRGAIGYTF - TRBJ1-2 15 TRBV9 -
TGTGCCAGCAGCCAATCGGCGGCCCCTAATGAAAAACTGTTTTTT CASSQSAAPNEKLFF - TRBJ1-4 15 TRBV14 -
TGTGCCAGCAGTGAAATACAGGGGGCGGTTCAGCCCCAGCATTTT CASSEIQGAVQPQHF - TRBJ1-5 15 TRBV6-1 TRBD1
TGTGCCAGCAGTTACGGGGGACATGAGCAGTTCTTC CASSYGGHEQFF - TRBJ2-1 12 TRBV6-5 -
TGTGCCAGTACCCTCAGGTTCAGGGGGCGCTGGGACACTGAAGCTTTCTTT CASTLRFRGRWDTEAFF few TRBJ1-1 17 TRBV19 TRBD1
TGTGCCAGCAGTTACTCGTGGGACAGGGCCTACGAGCAGTACTTC CASSYSWDRAYEQYF - TRBJ2-7 15 TRBV6-6 TRBD1
TGTGCCAGTAGTATAGATCTGGGGTGGAACCTCCAAGAGACCCAGTACTTC CASSIDLGWNLQETQYF once TRBJ2-5 17 TRBV19 -
TGTGCCAGCAGCTTACCAGGGCCAGACTCTGGGGCCAACGTCCTGACTTTC CASSLPGPDSGANVLTF few TRBJ2-6 17 TRBV7-9 -